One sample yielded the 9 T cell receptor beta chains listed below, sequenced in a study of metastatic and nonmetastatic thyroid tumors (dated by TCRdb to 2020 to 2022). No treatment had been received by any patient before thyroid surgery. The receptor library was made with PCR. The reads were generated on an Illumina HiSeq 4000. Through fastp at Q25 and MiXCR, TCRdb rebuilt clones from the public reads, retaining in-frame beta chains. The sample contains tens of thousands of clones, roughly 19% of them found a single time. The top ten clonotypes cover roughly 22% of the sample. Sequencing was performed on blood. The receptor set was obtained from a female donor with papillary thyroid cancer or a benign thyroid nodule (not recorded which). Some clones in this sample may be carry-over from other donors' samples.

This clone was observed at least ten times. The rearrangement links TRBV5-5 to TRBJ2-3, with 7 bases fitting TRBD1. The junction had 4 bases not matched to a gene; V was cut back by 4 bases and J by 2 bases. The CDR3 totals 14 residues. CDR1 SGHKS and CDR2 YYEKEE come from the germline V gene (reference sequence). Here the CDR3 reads CASSHTGATDTQYF. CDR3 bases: TGTGCCAGCAGCCACACAGGGGCCACAGATACGCAGTATTTT.

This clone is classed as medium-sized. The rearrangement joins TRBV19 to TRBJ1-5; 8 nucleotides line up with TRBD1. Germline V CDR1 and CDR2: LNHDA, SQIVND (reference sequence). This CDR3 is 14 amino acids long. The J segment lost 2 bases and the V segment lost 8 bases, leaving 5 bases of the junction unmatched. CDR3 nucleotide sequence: TGTGCCAGTTCGACGGGACAGGGCAATCAGCCCCAGCATTTT. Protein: CASSTGQGNQPQHF.

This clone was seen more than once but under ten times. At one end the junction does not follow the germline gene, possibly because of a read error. CDR3 sequence reads: CASSLSFGSGASVLTF. In DNA, the CDR3 is TGTGCCAGCAGTTTATCATTCGGCTCTGGGGCCAGCGTCCTGACTTTC. This sequence joins TRBV27 and TRBJ2-6; D might be TRBD1 (5 bases). The CDR3 sequence is 16 residues long. Germline V gives CDR1 MNHEY, CDR2 SMNVEV (reference sequence).

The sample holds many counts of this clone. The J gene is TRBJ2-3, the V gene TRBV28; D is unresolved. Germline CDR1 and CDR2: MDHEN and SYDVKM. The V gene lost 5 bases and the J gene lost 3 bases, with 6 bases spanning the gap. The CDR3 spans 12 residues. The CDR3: CASSAGTDTQYF. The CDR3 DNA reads TGTGCCAGCAGTGCCGGGACAGATACGCAGTATTTT.

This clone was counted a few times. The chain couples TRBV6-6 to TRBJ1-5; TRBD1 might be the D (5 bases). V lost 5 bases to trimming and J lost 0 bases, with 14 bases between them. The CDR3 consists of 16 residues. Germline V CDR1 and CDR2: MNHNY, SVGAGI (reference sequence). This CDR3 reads CASSTPDSASNQPQHF. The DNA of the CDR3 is TGTGCCAGCAGTACTCCAGACAGCGCTAGCAATCAGCCCCAGCATTTT.

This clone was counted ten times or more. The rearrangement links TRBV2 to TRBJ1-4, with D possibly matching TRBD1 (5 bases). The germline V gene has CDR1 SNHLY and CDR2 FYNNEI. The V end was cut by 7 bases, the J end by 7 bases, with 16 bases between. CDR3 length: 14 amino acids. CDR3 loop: CASNVHRRGEKLFF. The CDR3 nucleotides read TGTGCCAGCAATGTTCACAGAAGGGGTGAAAAACTGTTTTTT.

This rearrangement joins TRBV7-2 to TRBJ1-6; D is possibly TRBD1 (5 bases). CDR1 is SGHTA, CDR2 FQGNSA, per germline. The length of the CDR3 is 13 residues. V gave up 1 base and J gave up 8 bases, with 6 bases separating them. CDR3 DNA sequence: TGTGCCAGCAGCTTAGTACAGGATTCACCCCTCCACTTT. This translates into CASSLVQDSPLHF.

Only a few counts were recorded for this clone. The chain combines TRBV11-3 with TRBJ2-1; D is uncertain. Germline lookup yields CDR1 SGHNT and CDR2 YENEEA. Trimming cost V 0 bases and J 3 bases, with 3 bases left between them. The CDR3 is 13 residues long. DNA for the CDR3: TGTGCCAGCAGCTTAGATCTCTACAATGAGCAGTTCTTC. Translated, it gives CASSLDLYNEQFF.

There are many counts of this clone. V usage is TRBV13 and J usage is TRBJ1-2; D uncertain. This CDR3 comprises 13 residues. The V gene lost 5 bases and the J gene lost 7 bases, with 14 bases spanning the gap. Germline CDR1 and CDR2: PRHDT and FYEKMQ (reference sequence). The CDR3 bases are TGTGCCAGCAGCCCAGACCGGGTGGGTGGCTACACCTTC. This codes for CASSPDRVGGYTF.